This is a list of T cell receptor beta chains from one sample in a study of blood T cell repertoires in COVID-19. Only in-frame clones appear in the TCRdb table, and some are missing; sequencing was by immunoSEQ multiplex PCR. The sample holds approximately 75,000 clones, 70% to 90% seen once. Material: peripheral blood. The receptors here all came from a man aged 50 or older with acute or convalescent COVID-19. Both conserved end residues are part of each CDR3. D genes are given only for firm matches. For some rows the clone size is stated as once, few or many, or as a class when expanded; others skip it.

v_gene: TRBV23-1
d_gene: -
j_gene: TRBJ1-1
abundance: -
CDR3aa: CASSQGGPEAFF
CDR3nt: TGCGCCAGCAGTCAGGGGGGACCTGAAGCTTTCTTT

v_gene: TRBV7-2
d_gene: TRBD1
j_gene: TRBJ1-4
abundance: -
CDR3aa: CASSRQGGEEKLFF
CDR3nt: TGTGCCAGCAGCAGACAGGGGGGTGAAGAAAAACTGTTTTTT

v_gene: TRBV27
d_gene: TRBD2
j_gene: TRBJ2-3
abundance: once
CDR3aa: CASSFKPRTSGREADTQYF
CDR3nt: TGTGCCAGCAGTTTTAAACCGCGGACTAGCGGCAGGGAGGCAGATACGCAGTATTTT

v_gene: TRBV12-3/TRBV12-4
d_gene: -
j_gene: TRBJ2-1
abundance: -
CDR3aa: CASRILYNEQFF
CDR3nt: TGTGCCAGCAGAATACTGTACAATGAGCAGTTCTTC

v_gene: TRBV6-5
d_gene: TRBD1
j_gene: TRBJ2-5
abundance: few
CDR3aa: CASSYTRDSQETQYF
CDR3nt: TGTGCCAGCAGTTACACCCGGGACAGCCAAGAGACCCAGTACTTC

v_gene: TRBV27
d_gene: -
j_gene: TRBJ1-1
abundance: -
CDR3aa: CASREATMNTEAFF
CDR3nt: TGTGCCAGCAGAGAGGCAACTATGAACACTGAAGCTTTCTTT

v_gene: TRBV9
d_gene: -
j_gene: TRBJ2-7
abundance: -
CDR3aa: CASSGEGEQYF
CDR3nt: TGTGCCAGCAGCGGTGAGGGAGAGCAGTACTTC

v_gene: TRBV18
d_gene: -
j_gene: TRBJ2-1
abundance: -
CDR3aa: CASSPPSGNSYNEQFF
CDR3nt: TGTGCCAGCTCACCACCGTCCGGGAACTCCTACAATGAGCAGTTCTTC

v_gene: TRBV11-3
d_gene: -
j_gene: TRBJ2-3
abundance: -
CDR3aa: CASSLGADTQYF
CDR3nt: TGTGCCAGCAGCTTAGGCGCAGATACGCAGTATTTT

v_gene: TRBV5-4
d_gene: -
j_gene: TRBJ2-1
abundance: -
CDR3aa: CASSLPGEQFF
CDR3nt: TGTGCCAGCAGCTTGCCAGGCGAGCAGTTCTTC

v_gene: TRBV2
d_gene: -
j_gene: TRBJ1-1
abundance: -
CDR3aa: CASTPKGIRNTEAFF
CDR3nt: TGTGCCAGCACTCCCAAGGGGATTCGGAACACTGAAGCTTTCTTT

v_gene: TRBV3-1/TRBV3-2
d_gene: TRBD2
j_gene: TRBJ2-7
abundance: -
CDR3aa: CASSQGTSGLSYEQYF
CDR3nt: TGTGCCAGCAGCCAAGGGACTAGCGGGTTATCCTACGAGCAGTACTTC

v_gene: TRBV3-1/TRBV3-2
d_gene: TRBD1
j_gene: TRBJ1-2
abundance: -
CDR3aa: CASSQGSPTGRSGYTF
CDR3nt: TGTGCCAGCAGCCAAGGGAGTCCGACAGGGCGAAGTGGCTACACCTTC

v_gene: TRBV6-5
d_gene: -
j_gene: TRBJ2-7
abundance: -
CDR3aa: CASTQGLTYEQYF
CDR3nt: TGTGCCAGCACCCAAGGACTGACCTACGAGCAGTACTTC

v_gene: TRBV6-4
d_gene: TRBD2
j_gene: TRBJ2-1
abundance: -
CDR3aa: CASSDDVGGGPSNEQFF
CDR3nt: TGTGCCAGCAGTGACGATGTGGGGGGGGGTCCCTCCAATGAGCAGTTCTTC

v_gene: TRBV19
d_gene: -
j_gene: TRBJ2-5
abundance: -
CDR3aa: CATRHGGTETQYF
CDR3nt: TGTGCCACTAGACATGGGGGGACGGAGACCCAGTACTTC

v_gene: TRBV18
d_gene: -
j_gene: TRBJ2-7
abundance: -
CDR3aa: CASSRGPSYEQYF
CDR3nt: TGTGCCAGCTCCCGAGGGCCATCGTACGAGCAGTACTTC

v_gene: TRBV3-1/TRBV3-2
d_gene: TRBD2
j_gene: TRBJ2-5
abundance: -
CDR3aa: CASSTSGKETQYF
CDR3nt: TGTGCCAGCAGCACTAGCGGGAAAGAGACCCAGTACTTC

v_gene: TRBV5-1
d_gene: TRBD2
j_gene: TRBJ2-5
abundance: -
CDR3aa: CASSFIAGATQETQYF
CDR3nt: TGCGCCAGCAGCTTCATAGCGGGGGCGACGCAAGAGACCCAGTACTTC

v_gene: TRBV28
d_gene: TRBD2
j_gene: TRBJ2-1
abundance: -
CDR3aa: CASSPRTSGGASEQFF
CDR3nt: TGTGCCAGCAGTCCACGGACTAGCGGGGGGGCCAGTGAGCAGTTCTTC

v_gene: TRBV4-1
d_gene: TRBD1
j_gene: TRBJ1-4
abundance: -
CDR3aa: CASSPQTGGEEKLFF
CDR3nt: TGCGCCAGCAGCCCGCAGACAGGGGGCGAGGAAAAACTGTTTTTT

v_gene: TRBV30
d_gene: TRBD1
j_gene: TRBJ2-3
abundance: -
CDR3aa: CAWRGKGGWDTQYF
CDR3nt: TGTGCCTGGAGGGGTAAAGGGGGCTGGGATACGCAGTATTTT

v_gene: TRBV6-5
d_gene: TRBD1
j_gene: TRBJ1-4
abundance: -
CDR3aa: CASSYQGGSNEKLFF
CDR3nt: TGTGCCAGCAGTTACCAGGGGGGTTCTAATGAAAAACTGTTTTTT

v_gene: TRBV5-4
d_gene: TRBD1
j_gene: TRBJ1-6
abundance: -
CDR3aa: CASSTQGYNSPLHF
CDR3nt: TGTGCCAGCAGCACACAGGGGTATAATTCACCCCTCCACTTT

v_gene: TRBV6-5
d_gene: -
j_gene: TRBJ2-7
abundance: -
CDR3aa: CASSYSYPGDEQYF
CDR3nt: TGTGCCAGCAGTTACTCGTATCCGGGGGACGAGCAGTACTTC

v_gene: TRBV5-5
d_gene: TRBD1
j_gene: TRBJ1-5
abundance: -
CDR3aa: CASSLGQASSNQPQHF
CDR3nt: TGTGCCAGCAGCTTAGGACAGGCCAGTAGCAATCAGCCCCAGCATTTT

v_gene: TRBV27
d_gene: -
j_gene: TRBJ2-2
abundance: few
CDR3aa: CASSHKSGELFF
CDR3nt: TGTGCCAGCAGCCACAAGTCCGGGGAGCTGTTTTTT

v_gene: TRBV15
d_gene: -
j_gene: TRBJ2-7
abundance: -
CDR3aa: CATSREDGREQYF
CDR3nt: TGTGCCACCAGCAGAGAGGATGGGCGCGAGCAGTACTTC

v_gene: TRBV27
d_gene: TRBD1
j_gene: TRBJ1-1
abundance: -
CDR3aa: CASRTTGVKRKAFF
CDR3nt: TGTGCCAGCAGAACGACAGGGGTCAAAAGGAAAGCTTTCTTT

v_gene: TRBV24-1
d_gene: TRBD1
j_gene: TRBJ2-1
abundance: -
CDR3aa: CATSPAGQGLRYNEQFF
CDR3nt: TGTGCCACCAGTCCTGCGGGACAGGGGCTCCGATACAATGAGCAGTTCTTC

v_gene: TRBV30
d_gene: TRBD1
j_gene: TRBJ2-7
abundance: few
CDR3aa: CALSGTAGLNYEQYF
CDR3nt: TGTGCCTTATCCGGGACAGCTGGATTAAACTACGAGCAGTACTTC

v_gene: TRBV11-2
d_gene: TRBD1
j_gene: TRBJ2-1
abundance: -
CDR3aa: CASSTPLPGQGWNEQFF
CDR3nt: TGTGCCAGCAGCACACCACTTCCCGGACAGGGGTGGAATGAGCAGTTCTTC

v_gene: TRBV19
d_gene: TRBD1
j_gene: TRBJ1-4
abundance: -
CDR3aa: CASRDSNEKLFF
CDR3nt: TGTGCCAGCCGGGACAGTAATGAAAAACTGTTTTTT